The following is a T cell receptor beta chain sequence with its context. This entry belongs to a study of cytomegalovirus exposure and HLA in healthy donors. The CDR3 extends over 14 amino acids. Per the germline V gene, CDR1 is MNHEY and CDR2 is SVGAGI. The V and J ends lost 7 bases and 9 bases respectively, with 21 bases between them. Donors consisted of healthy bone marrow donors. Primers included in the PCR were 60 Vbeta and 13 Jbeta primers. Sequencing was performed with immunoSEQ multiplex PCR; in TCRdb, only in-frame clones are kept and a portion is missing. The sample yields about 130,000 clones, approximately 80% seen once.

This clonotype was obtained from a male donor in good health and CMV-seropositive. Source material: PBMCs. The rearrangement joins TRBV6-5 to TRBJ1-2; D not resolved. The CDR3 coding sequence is TGTGCCAGCACCCGGCTGAGGGCCGATGTCCGCTACACCTTC. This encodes CASTRLRADVRYTF.